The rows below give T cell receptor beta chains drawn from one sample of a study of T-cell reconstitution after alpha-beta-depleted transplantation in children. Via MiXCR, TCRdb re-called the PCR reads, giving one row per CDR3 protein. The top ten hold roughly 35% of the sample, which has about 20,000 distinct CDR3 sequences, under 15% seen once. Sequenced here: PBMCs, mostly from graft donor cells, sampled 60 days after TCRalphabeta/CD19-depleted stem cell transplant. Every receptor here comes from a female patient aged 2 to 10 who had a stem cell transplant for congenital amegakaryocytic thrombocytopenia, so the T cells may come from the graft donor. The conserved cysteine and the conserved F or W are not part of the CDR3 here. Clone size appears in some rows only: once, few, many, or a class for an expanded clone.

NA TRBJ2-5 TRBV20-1 SARDQETKY
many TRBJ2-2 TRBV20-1 SGGGNTGELF
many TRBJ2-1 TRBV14 ASSQPGAAGLYNEQF
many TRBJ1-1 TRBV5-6 ASSLVGVQTEAF
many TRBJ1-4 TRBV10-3 AISAGTGVTNEKLF
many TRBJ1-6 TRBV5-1 ASSGGQYNSPLH
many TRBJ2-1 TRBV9 ASSVPGQADEQF
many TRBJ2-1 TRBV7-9 ASSLEDPSYNEQF
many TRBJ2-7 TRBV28 ASSLTSGSSYEQY
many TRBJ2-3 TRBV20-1 SASGHGHGGGMPFSP
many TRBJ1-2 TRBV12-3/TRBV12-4 ASSLGSYGYT
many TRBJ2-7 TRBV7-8 ASSFSYGGKYEQY
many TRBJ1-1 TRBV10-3 AISEPRLNFWGLGDTEAF
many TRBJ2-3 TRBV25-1 ASRSAGSDTQY
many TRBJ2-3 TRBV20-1 SAPTVSGGNTQY
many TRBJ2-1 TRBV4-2 ASSHLAGTYNEQF
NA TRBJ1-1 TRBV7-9 ASSSTGVNTEAF